The source of this T cell receptor beta chain is a study of regulatory T cells in long-lasting Graves disease. Findings and limits, study-wide: Newly diagnosed Graves' patients had higher TCR diversity than persistent ones.

This sample's time point: newly diagnosed GD, antithyroid drugs for less than 3 months. PBMC RNA served as the TCR library source. Enrollment of patients was through an endocrinology department in Xi'an, China. Only a few counts were recorded for this clonotype. Its matching antigen is unknown. The TCR beta library used iRepertoire HTBI primers with Arm-PCR amplification of CDR3. TCRdb reanalysed the multiplex PCR reads using MiXCR and keeps one entry per CDR3 protein. The sample lists about 350,000 distinct CDR3 sequences, around 15% occurring once. These same data were also listed under a study on T cells in Graves' hyperthyroidism and ophthalmopathy. From that paper: Newly diagnosed patients aged 18 to 65 had hyperthyroidism of under 2 months' duration.

This receptor was taken from a woman aged 18-29 years with Graves disease. Here the sequenced sample was peripheral blood mononuclear cells (PBMCs), taken at new diagnosis, from a patient treated with antithyroid drugs.

The CDR3 loop is CASSIPLGRRGGLGANVLTF. The CDR3 DNA reads TGTGCCAGTAGTATACCCCTCGGTCGAAGGGGAGGCCTTGGGGCCAACGTCCTGACTTTC. J is TRBJ2-6 and V is TRBV19; perhaps TRBD2 as D (6 bases). V was trimmed by 2 bases and J by 3 bases, leaving 23 bases between them. The CDR3 has 20 residues. CDR1 and CDR2 (germline): LNHDA, SQIVND (reference sequence).